A selection of T cell receptor beta chains follows, all from one sample in a study of T cell changes during pregnancy in multiple sclerosis. Clones were sequenced by immunoSEQ multiplex PCR, and TCRdb holds only the in-frame ones, with some missing. The sample lists about 100,000 clones, about 90% occurring once. The sequencing used peripheral blood, collected after pregnancy. These receptor sequences come from a female donor with multiple sclerosis, enrolled in a pregnancy study. Each CDR3 is given with its conserved first and last residue. Fields, in order: V gene, J gene, CDR3 protein.

>TRBV7-2|TRBJ2-7
CASSFWTSGRSSEQYF
>TRBV28|TRBJ2-7
CASSAPRTGGRIEQYF
>TRBV27|TRBJ2-7
CASSLSLGQGTYEQYF
>TRBV27|TRBJ2-6
CASIFSGANVLTF
>TRBV2|TRBJ1-1
CASSSRQGLTEAFF
>TRBV6-1|TRBJ2-4
CASSEEGSTGSIGLLAKNIQYF
>TRBV27|TRBJ1-2
CASSFQGSNYGYTF
>TRBV6-1|TRBJ2-1
CASSEVIGQADEQFF
>TRBV7-2|TRBJ1-3
CASSLEPSPPGNTIYF
>TRBV21-1|TRBJ2-1
CASSIVGGGADEQFF
>TRBV29-1|TRBJ2-2
CSVGLGGGIGELFF
>TRBV19|TRBJ1-1
CASTIPRTANTEAFF
>TRBV7-9|TRBJ2-1
CASSFSPSASSYNEQFF
>TRBV28|TRBJ1-1
CASSLGGALGTEAFF
>TRBV10-3|TRBJ2-7
CAISPDRGEQYF
>TRBV4-1|TRBJ2-7
CASSPVPSGSSWEQYF
>TRBV4-3|TRBJ1-1
CASSQGQLNTEAFF
>TRBV5-1|TRBJ2-2
CASSSTLSGRLSRGTGELFF
>TRBV7-2|TRBJ2-7
CASSLVGTQKHEQYF
>TRBV5-6|TRBJ1-6
CASSFGTGLDSPLHF
>TRBV2|TRBJ1-1
CASDVQGNTEAFF
>TRBV7-9|TRBJ2-7
CASSTSVGEQYF
>TRBV28|TRBJ2-6
CASRQGIASGANVLTF
>TRBV30|TRBJ1-5
CAWSGLNQPQHF
>TRBV7-9|TRBJ2-5
CASSFGLAGGGETQYF
>TRBV5-6|TRBJ2-5
CASSLPGEETQYF
>TRBV5-1|TRBJ2-1
CASRPSSRLESYNEQFF
>TRBV6-1|TRBJ1-1
CASSRVNTEAFF
>TRBV28|TRBJ2-2
CASNPSFWGLAASNTGELFF
>TRBV6-6|TRBJ1-6
CAAGFSPLHF
>TRBV28|TRBJ1-4
CASSANEKLFF
>TRBV15|TRBJ1-5
CATSSWDSLNQPQHF
>TRBV25-1|TRBJ2-1
CASSEGSEQFF
>TRBV7-9|TRBJ2-1
CASSLDSRSYNEQFF
>TRBV6-4|TRBJ2-3
CASSERGATDTQYF
>TRBV14|TRBJ2-1
CASSQGLRTSVHNEQFF
>TRBV7-9|TRBJ2-5
CASSLAGTPMGQYF
>TRBV28|TRBJ1-4
CASSNGRGEKLFF
>TRBV19|TRBJ1-5
CASRRQISNQPQHF
>TRBV28|TRBJ1-5
CASSRDRGGQPQHF
>TRBV5-6|TRBJ2-7
CASSRGRVYEQYF
>TRBV5-4|TRBJ1-2
CASSLGPDSANYGYTF